This TCR beta chain was recovered during a study of shared clonotypes between healthy human individuals. Sorted subsets were amplified in replicate PCRs using 200 ng DNA, about 30,000 T cell genomes. The protocol was immunoSEQ multiplex PCR, while the TCRdb copy is restricted to in-frame clones and leaves out a portion. The table has around 560,000 clones, 90% to 95% seen once. General study results and limits: With a handful of donors compared, approximately 5.5% of naive CD4 clonotypes were shared. Non-shared clonotypes displayed generation probabilities falling below those of clonotypes present in all four donors.

This clone has more than one count but fewer than ten. Its cognate antigen is unknown. The CDR3 consists of 16 residues. CDR1 is LNHDA and CDR2 is SQIVND in the germline V gene (reference sequence). V was trimmed by 10 bases and J by 3 bases, leaving 24 bases between them. Naive-designated CD8 cells lacked CD45RO, were positively enriched for CCR7, and omitted terminally differentiated effector memory CD45RA+ cells. Recent vaccinations or acute infections were absent in the healthy HIV-negative adult donors. This receptor was identified in a woman aged 25 to 39 in good health. The chain combines TRBV19 with TRBJ1-1; maybe TRBD1 (6 bases). The sequenced material came from naive CD8+ T cells sorted from blood. This chain's CDR3 is CAIPPGTLIRHTEAFF. In nucleotides, the CDR3 is TGTGCCATCCCCCCAGGGACATTAATAAGGCACACTGAAGCTTTCTTT.